These 30 T cell receptor beta chains came from one sample sequenced in a study of T cells in Graves' hyperthyroidism and ophthalmopathy. RNA transcripts served as the template for amplifying TCR beta CDR3 regions. With the HTBI primer set, the TCR CDR3 went through a first round of RT-PCR. MiXCR, applied by TCRdb to the multiplex PCR reads, yields one record per CDR3 protein. The table records about half a million distinct CDR3 sequences, 22% of them present only once. Source material: blood. Every receptor here comes from a woman in her 70s with Graves' ophthalmopathy.

This chain uses TRBV5-1 with TRBJ2-3; TRBD1 matches 7 bases. The CDR3 sequence is 14 residues long. V lost 7 bases and J lost 0; bases outside the gene matches: 5. The V gene's germline CDR1 is SGHRS and CDR2 YFSETQ. The CDR3 reads CASVPGQSTDTQYF. The CDR3 DNA is TGCGCCAGCGTGCCGGGACAGAGCACAGATACGCAGTATTTT.

CDR3 coding DNA: TGTGCCAGCAGTTCAGGGCACTACGAGCAGTACTTC. Translated: CASSSGHYEQYF. This chain uses TRBV6-2 or TRBV6-3 with TRBJ2-7; perhaps TRBD1 as D (5 bases). V lost 4 bases and J 3 bases, leaving 7 bases between the germline ends. The CDR3 consists of 12 residues. The germline V gene encodes CDR1 MNHEY and CDR2 SVGEGT.

The chain has TRBV7-9 and TRBJ2-7; 9 bases map to TRBD1. CDR1 and CDR2 from the germline V gene are SEHNR and FQNEAQ (reference sequence). This CDR3 is 14 amino acids long. V shed 4 bases and J 5 bases; nucleotides not matched to a gene: 6. CDR3 protein: CASSSTGGVDEQYF. CDR3 nucleotide sequence: TGTGCCAGCAGCTCAACAGGGGGCGTCGACGAGCAGTACTTC.

This clonotype was seen many times. V and J are TRBV6-5 and TRBJ1-1; the D gene is possibly TRBD1 (5 bases). The CDR3 covers 15 residues. The germline V and J ends were trimmed by 0 bases and 1 base, with 9 bases remaining between them. Germline V CDR1 and CDR2: MNHEY, SVGAGI. This CDR3 is CASSYSPRENTEAFF. CDR3 DNA: TGTGCCAGCAGTTACTCCCCCAGGGAGAACACTGAAGCTTTCTTT.

By sample fraction, this clonotype is medium-sized. This sequence joins TRBV7-2 and TRBJ1-4; the D is unclear. CDR1 is SGHTA and CDR2 is FQGNSA in the germline V gene. This CDR3 comprises 13 residues. V was clipped by 1 base and J by 5 bases, with 5 bases between them. The CDR3 region is CASSLELNEKLFF. CDR3 bases: TGTGCCAGCAGCTTAGAACTCAATGAAAAACTGTTTTTT.

This clonotype has a handful of counts. The V call is TRBV2, the J call TRBJ1-4, with 7 nucleotides matching TRBD1. The CDR3 contains 15 residues. After removal of 7 bases from V and 7 bases from J, the junction contained 12 bases not matched to a gene. CDR1 is SNHLY and CDR2 is FYNNEI in the germline V gene. The DNA for the CDR3 is TGTGCCAGCAATACCCTCGGACAGGAGGTTGAAAAACTGTTTTTT. This gives the protein CASNTLGQEVEKLFF.

This clonotype was recorded many times. V usage is TRBV2 and J usage is TRBJ1-4; 8 bases fit TRBD1. The CDR3 covers 15 residues. Germline loops: CDR1 SNHLY, CDR2 FYNNEI. V was pared by 3 bases and J by 4 bases, with 4 bases of the junction left unmatched. This CDR3 is CASSDAGGGNEKLFF. In DNA form, the CDR3 reads TGTGCCAGCAGTGATGCAGGGGGCGGTAATGAAAAACTGTTTTTT.

As regards this clonotype: A read error may produce the germline difference seen at one junction end. V and J are TRBV5-5 and TRBJ1-2, with a weak D call TRBD1 (6 bases). Germline-derived CDR1 and CDR2 are SGHKS and YYEKEE (reference sequence). The CDR3 totals 15 residues. The CDR3 DNA follows: TGTGCCAGCAGCGTCGGTCCGGACAGCAACTATGACTACACCTTC. Amino acid sequence: CASSVGPDSNYDYTF.

This clonotype was counted between two and nine times. The rearrangement links TRBV2 to TRBJ2-7; 9 bases are a match to TRBD1. Per the germline V gene, CDR1 is SNHLY and CDR2 is FYNNEI. V lost 8 bases and J lost 3; bases outside the gene matches: 8. The CDR3 length is 14 residues. The CDR3 protein is CASLSMTGGYEQYF. CDR3 nucleotides: TGTGCCAGCCTGTCCATGACAGGGGGCTACGAGCAGTACTTC.

In this sample, this clonotype turned up a few times. The V call is TRBV3-1, the J call TRBJ2-3; D might be TRBD2 (6 bases). This CDR3 is built from 16 residues. The germline gives CDR1 LGHDT, CDR2 YNNKEL (reference sequence). V lost 4 bases to trimming and J lost 0 bases, with 14 bases between them. For the CDR3, the DNA is TGTGCCAGCAGCCCCGCCCTGGGACTGAGCACAGATACGCAGTATTTT. This gives the protein CASSPALGLSTDTQYF.

This clonotype was seen many times. The chain employs TRBV6-5 and TRBJ2-3; 7 bases are shared with TRBD2. Germline V gene lookup returns CDR1 MNHEY and CDR2 SVGAGI. There are 16 residues in the CDR3. J lost 2 bases, V lost 0 bases, and 5 bases had no gene match. The CDR3 sequence: CASSYSVGTTTDTQYF. CDR3 in DNA: TGTGCCAGCAGTTACTCGGTTGGGACTACCACAGATACGCAGTATTTT.

The CDR3 region has the DNA TGTGCCAGCAGCCAGGGACTAGCGGGCGGGCATACGCAGTATTTT. Amino acids: CASSQGLAGGHTQYF. The chain employs TRBV3-1 and TRBJ2-3, with 12 bases identical to TRBD2. Germline trimming cut 3 bases from V and 7 bases from J; bases unmatched to any gene: 5. The CDR3 totals 15 residues. Per the germline V gene, CDR1 is LGHDT and CDR2 is YNNKEL (reference sequence).

The chain uses TRBV28 and TRBJ1-5; D remains unclear. CDR3 length equals 13 residues. Germline CDR1 and CDR2: MDHEN and SYDVKM. V lost 2 bases, J lost 5 bases, and 7 bases lay in between. The CDR3 DNA sequence: TGTGCCAGCAGTTTAGACCCGTATCAGCCCCAGCATTTT. This codes for CASSLDPYQPQHF.

The CDR3 nucleotides are TGCGCCAGCAGCTCAGGACAGGTCAAGAGTGACGCCGGGGAGCTGTTTTTT. This codes for CASSSGQVKSDAGELFF. The V call is TRBV5-1, the J call TRBJ2-2, with TRBD1 matching 7 bases. The CDR3 is 17 residues long. Germline-derived CDR1 and CDR2 are SGHRS and YFSETQ. J was trimmed by 6 bases and V by 3 bases; bases with no gene match: 14. Drawing the rest from reference TRBV5-1 and TRBJ2-2, the complete variable domain is KAGVTQTPRYLIKTRGQQVTLSCSPISGHRSVSWYQQTPGQGLQFLFEYFSETQRNKGNFPGRFSGRQFSNSRSEMNVSTLELGDSALYLCASSSGQVKSDAGELFFGEGSRLTVL.

This clonotype was detected many times. The rearrangement joins TRBV12-3 or TRBV12-4 to TRBJ1-5; D gene unclear. This CDR3 region has 13 residues. Trimming stripped 4 bases from V and 0 bases from J, with 4 bases between. Written as DNA, the CDR3 is TGTGCCAGCAGTTGGGGTAGCAATCAGCCCCAGCATTTT. Translated, it gives CASSWGSNQPQHF.

This clonotype was detected only a few times. The chain has TRBV10-3 and TRBJ2-3; D is perhaps TRBD2 (6 bases). Germline V lookup: CDR1 ENHRY, CDR2 SYGVKD. This CDR3 region has 15 residues. V dropped 5 bases and J dropped 0 bases, with 12 bases sitting between them. The CDR3 bases are TGTGCCATCAGTTCGCGCGGGACTAGCACAGATACGCAGTATTTT. Amino acids: CAISSRGTSTDTQYF.

This clonotype occurred a few times. The chain uses TRBV19 and TRBJ1-1, with D possibly matching TRBD1 (6 bases). The CDR3 runs to 13 residues. V lost 5 bases and J 3 bases, leaving 10 bases between the germline ends. The germline V gene has CDR1 LNHDA and CDR2 SQIVND (reference sequence). The CDR3, as DNA: TGTGCCAGTAGTCCTTACAGGGACACTGAAGCTTTCTTT. Translating it yields CASSPYRDTEAFF.

The chain has TRBV12-3 or TRBV12-4 and TRBJ1-1; D remains ambiguous. Trimming pared 2 bases from V and 6 bases from J, leaving 10 bases between. The CDR3 consists of 13 residues. The CDR3 DNA sequence: TGTGCCAGCAGTTTACTACGACGGCCTGAAGCTTTCTTT. This translates into CASSLLRRPEAFF.

This clonotype was observed many times. This chain links TRBV10-1 with TRBJ2-7, with 8 positions matching TRBD2. V was pared by 4 bases and J by 3 bases, with 11 bases of the junction left unmatched. Germline assignment: CDR1 WNHNN and CDR2 SYGVQD (reference sequence). The CDR3 is made up of 16 amino acids. CDR3 sequence reads: CASSALPGRASYEQYF. DNA for the CDR3: TGCGCCAGCAGTGCATTACCCGGGAGGGCCAGCTACGAGCAGTACTTC.

For this clonotype: At one end, the junction sequence differs from germline, possibly due to a read error. This sequence joins TRBV10-2 and TRBJ1-2; D may be TRBD1 (6 bases). CDR1 WSHSY and CDR2 SAAADI come from the germline V gene. The length of the CDR3 is 14 residues. The CDR3 region has the DNA TGCGCCAGCAGTGGGGGAACAGGGCCCTATAGCTACACCTTC. It codes for CASSGGTGPYSYTF.

The rearrangement links TRBV19 to TRBJ2-6; D is possibly TRBD2 (8 bases). The length of the CDR3 is 18 residues. The germline CDR1 and CDR2 sequences are LNHDA and SQIVND (reference sequence). Trimming removed 5 bases from V and 0 bases from J, with 17 bases in between. CDR3: CASSSPGGGPSGANVLTF. CDR3 nucleotides: TGTGCCAGTAGTTCCCCGGGAGGGGGCCCCTCTGGGGCCAACGTCCTGACTTTC.

This clonotype was observed at least ten times. V gene TRBV30 combines with J gene TRBJ2-1; D ambiguous. Per the germline V gene, CDR1 is GTSNPN and CDR2 is SVGIG (reference sequence). The CDR3 covers 11 residues. V was shortened by 0 bases and J by 7 bases, with 4 bases between the two germline ends. Here the CDR3 DNA reads TGTGCCTGGAGTGTCCGGAATGAGCAGTTCTTC. Translation gives CAWSVRNEQFF.

This clonotype occurred a few times. This rearrangement joins TRBV20-1 to TRBJ1-5; D gene ambiguous. The CDR3 covers 15 residues. The V end was cut by 5 bases, the J end by 1 base, with 15 bases between. Germline CDR1 DFQATT, CDR2 SNEGSKA (reference sequence). CDR3 bases: TGCAGTGCTCCTAAACCGGGTTTCAGCAATCAGCCCCAGCATTTT. The encoded protein is CSAPKPGFSNQPQHF.

This clonotype has only a few counts. This rearrangement joins TRBV27 to TRBJ2-1, with a weak D call TRBD2 (6 bases). The CDR3 is 16 amino acids. CDR1 is MNHEY, CDR2 SMNVEV, per germline (reference sequence). V was pared by 4 bases and J by 8 bases, with 21 bases between. The CDR3 DNA is TGTGCCAGCAGTTCTGGGGAAGTAGCGGAGCCAGATGAGCAGTTCTTC. The encoded protein is CASSSGEVAEPDEQFF.

This clonotype was counted at least ten times. J is TRBJ2-1 and V is TRBV2, with TRBD2 identical over 10 bases. Germline trimming cut 5 bases from V and 10 bases from J; bases unmatched to any gene: 11. The CDR3 runs 15 residues. Germline CDR1 and CDR2: SNHLY and FYNNEI. CDR3 sequence (DNA): TGTGCCAGCAGTTTCCGGGTAGCGGGAGGAGTCGAGCAGTTCTTC. This codes for CASSFRVAGGVEQFF.

This clonotype was counted only a few times. The J gene is TRBJ2-5, the V gene TRBV5-1; 16 bases match TRBD2. This CDR3 spans 19 amino acids. Germline CDR1 SGHRS, CDR2 YFSETQ. V trimming: 4 bases; J trimming: 5 bases; junction bases outside the gene matches: 14. For the CDR3, the DNA is TGCGCCAGCAGCCCGGGACTAGCGGGAGGGCGCCCCGTGGAGGAGACCCAGTACTTC. Encoded protein: CASSPGLAGGRPVEETQYF.

This chain joins TRBV18 and TRBJ1-5, with 8 bases fitting TRBD1. Germline V gene data show CDR1 as KGHSH and CDR2 as LQKENI. The CDR3 loop spans 15 amino acids. The trim removed 3 bases at V and 5 bases at J, leaving 6 bases unmatched. The CDR3 reads CASSPMDRDYQPQHF. DNA of the CDR3: TGTGCCAGCTCACCCATGGACAGGGACTATCAGCCCCAGCATTTT.

The chain recombines TRBV20-1 with TRBJ1-1, with a tentative D call TRBD1 (5 bases). This CDR3 comprises 13 residues. Germline lookup yields CDR1 DFQATT and CDR2 SNEGSKA (reference sequence). Trimming stripped 6 bases from V and 1 base from J, with 12 bases between. The CDR3 spells CSATGTENTEAFF. Here the CDR3 DNA reads TGCAGTGCAACCGGGACGGAGAACACTGAAGCTTTCTTT.

This clonotype was observed at least ten times. The chain recombines TRBV7-9 with TRBJ2-5; possibly TRBD1 or TRBD2 for D (5 bases each). Trimming pared 5 bases from V and 1 base from J, leaving 14 bases between. In germline, CDR1 is SEHNR, CDR2 FQNEAQ (reference sequence). The CDR3 is made up of 15 amino acids. The CDR3 nucleotides read TGTGCCAGCAGCGTAAGGGGCGGACTCCAAGAGACCCAGTACTTC. Translating it yields CASSVRGGLQETQYF. Drawing the rest from reference TRBV7-9 and TRBJ2-5, the complete variable domain is DTGVSQNPRHKITKRGQNVTFRCDPISEHNRLYWYRQTLGQGPEFLTYFQNEAQLEKSRLLSDRFSAERPKGSFSTLEIQRTEQGDSAMYLCASSVRGGLQETQYFGPGTRLLVL.

V and J are TRBV7-3 and TRBJ2-2, with a tentative D call TRBD2 (5 bases). Per the germline V gene, CDR1 is SGHTA and CDR2 is FQGTGA. The CDR3 has 14 amino acids. Trimming pared 5 bases from V and 4 bases from J, leaving 11 bases between. The CDR3 loop reads CASSRGLGTGELFF. The CDR3 DNA follows: TGTGCCAGCAGCCGAGGGCTAGGCACCGGGGAGCTGTTTTTT.